These 9 T cell receptor beta chains originate from one sample sequenced in a study of metastatic and nonmetastatic thyroid tumors. Thyroid surgery was performed in patients who had received no treatment beforehand. TCRdb reanalyzed the PCR reads with MiXCR. The table includes tens of thousands of clones, around a quarter detected once. The material sequenced was blood. Receptors originate from a female donor with papillary thyroid cancer or a benign thyroid nodule (not recorded which). Some clones in this sample may be carry-over from other donors' samples.

This clone was counted many times. The chain's CDR3 is CASSEARGPNEQFF. CDR3 in DNA: TGTGCCAGCAGTGAAGCGCGCGGCCCCAATGAGCAGTTCTTC. The gene calls are TRBV6-1 and TRBJ2-1; D is undetermined. In germline, CDR1 is MNHNS, CDR2 SASEGT. Trimming stripped 0 bases from V and 6 bases from J, with 9 bases between. The CDR3 covers 14 residues.

This clone was recorded at least ten times. J is TRBJ1-2 and V is TRBV3-1, with D maybe TRBD1 (6 bases). Germline loops: CDR1 LGHDT, CDR2 YNNKEL (reference sequence). CDR3 length: 14 residues. V lost 0 bases to trimming and J lost 4 bases, with 9 bases between them. The CDR3 loop reads CASSQEGAAYGYTF. The CDR3, as DNA: TGTGCCAGCAGCCAAGAGGGGGCGGCCTATGGCTACACCTTC.

This clone appeared many times. The genes are TRBV24-1 and TRBJ1-5, with 7 positions matching TRBD1. Trimming removed 1 base from V and 2 bases from J; junction bases left unmatched: 7. In germline, CDR1 is KGHDR, CDR2 SFDVKD. The CDR3 has 17 residues. In DNA form, the CDR3 reads TGTGCCACCAGTGATTTTACAGGGGCTGAGGGCAATCAGCCCCAGCATTTT. The encoded protein is CATSDFTGAEGNQPQHF.

As concerns this clone: An end of the junction differs from the germline gene, which may be a read error. The CDR3: CASGIGGEEQFF. The CDR3 nucleotides are TGTGCCAGTGGTATTGGAGGCGAAGAGCAGTTCTTC. V gene TRBV19 combines with J gene TRBJ2-1; a possible D gene is TRBD2 (5 bases). There are 12 residues in the CDR3. Germline CDR1 and CDR2: LNHDA and SQIVND (reference sequence).

This clone was observed a few times. A junction end diverges from the germline sequence, so it may reflect a read error. The J gene is TRBJ1-2, the V gene TRBV10-3; TRBD1 matches 10 bases. The CDR3 sequence is 13 residues long. Germline-derived CDR1 and CDR2 are ENHRY and SYGVKD. CDR3 nucleotide sequence: TGTTCCATCAGCCCGGACAGGGGGTACGGCTACACCTTC. As protein: CSISPDRGYGYTF.

This clone was counted ten times or more. V and J are TRBV10-1 and TRBJ2-3, with D perhaps matching TRBD1 (5 bases). This CDR3 is 13 amino acids long. Germline CDR1 is WNHNN and CDR2 is SYGVQD (reference sequence). V lost 3 bases and J 3 bases, leaving 7 bases between the germline ends. In DNA, the CDR3 is TGCGCCAGCAGTGACCGACAGACAGATACGCAGTATTTT. This translates into CASSDRQTDTQYF.

CDR3 amino acids: CASSLGEGGVVRNEQFF. The DNA for the CDR3 is TGCGCCAGCAGCTTAGGGGAGGGAGGGGTCGTGAGGAATGAGCAGTTCTTC. The rearrangement uses TRBV5-1 and TRBJ2-1; 7 bases match TRBD2. The CDR3 is 17 amino acids. With 2 bases clipped from V and 7 bases from J, the junction kept 15 bases outside the gene matches. Germline CDR1 and CDR2: SGHRS and YFSETQ.

Concerning this clone: One junction end does not reproduce the germline sequence, and a read error may be involved. The chain couples TRBV4-3 to TRBJ2-1; TRBD2 is a possible D gene (5 bases). CDR1 and CDR2 from the germline V gene are LGHNA and YSLEER. The CDR3 is 13 amino acids. CDR3 coding DNA: TGCGCCAGCAGCCAAGTTCTATTGGGAGAGCTGTTCTTC. It encodes CASSQVLLGELFF.

Remarks on this clone: The junction and the germline gene differ at one end; a read error may be behind it. The V gene is TRBV12-3 or TRBV12-4, the J gene TRBJ1-4; D uncertain. The length of the CDR3 is 14 residues. CDR3 nucleotide sequence: TGTGCCAGCAGTTTCTCGGCAGCGGGTGAAAAAATGTGTTTT. This encodes CASSFSAAGEKMCF.